This T cell receptor (beta chain) was sequenced during a study of T cells in Graves' hyperthyroidism and ophthalmopathy. Every diagnosis used clinical symptoms, serum thyroxine and TRAb, thyroid ultrasound and orbital computed tomography. Researchers took RNA transcripts and amplified the TCR beta CDR3 regions from them. The study used the HTBI primer set for a first-round RT-PCR of the TCR CDR3. TCRdb analysed the multiplex PCR reads with MiXCR anew, one entry per CDR3 protein. The sample consists of a few hundred thousand distinct CDR3 sequences, roughly 14% of them appearing once. This clonotype was seen more than once but under ten times. V dropped 5 bases and J dropped 5 bases, with 15 bases sitting between them. In germline, CDR1 is SEHNR, CDR2 FQNEAQ (reference sequence). The CDR3 contains 15 residues.

The V and J genes are TRBV7-9 and TRBJ1-4; TRBD1 might be the D (6 bases). The sample taken for sequencing was blood. This clonotype originated in a woman aged 25 to 45 with Graves' ophthalmopathy. This CDR3 reads CASSSYREGNEKLFF. The CDR3 nucleotides read TGTGCCAGCAGCAGCTACAGGGAGGGAAATGAAAAACTGTTTTTT. Supplemented by reference TRBV7-9 and TRBJ1-4, the full variable domain reads DTGVSQNPRHKITKRGQNVTFRCDPISEHNRLYWYRQTLGQGPEFLTYFQNEAQLEKSRLLSDRFSAERPKGSFSTLEIQRTEQGDSAMYLCASSSYREGNEKLFFGSGTQLSVL.